Given below is one T cell receptor (beta chain) in context. Assay used: immunoSEQ multiplex PCR; TCRdb lists only in-frame clones, some missing. Of 160,000 or so clones listed, more than 85% are singletons. This entry comes from a study of control samples from healthy donors and cancer patients. CDR1 LNHDA and CDR2 SQIVND come from the germline V gene (reference sequence). Germline trimming cut 4 bases from V and 1 base from J; bases unmatched to any gene: 5. This CDR3 has 15 amino acids. This clonotype was obtained from a young woman in good health. Sample: blood. The chain links TRBV19 to TRBJ2-3; TRBD1 agrees at 7 bases. The CDR3 DNA follows: TGTGCCAGTAGTAAAGGACAGGTAGGCACAGATACGCAGTATTTT. It yields the protein CASSKGQVGTDTQYF.